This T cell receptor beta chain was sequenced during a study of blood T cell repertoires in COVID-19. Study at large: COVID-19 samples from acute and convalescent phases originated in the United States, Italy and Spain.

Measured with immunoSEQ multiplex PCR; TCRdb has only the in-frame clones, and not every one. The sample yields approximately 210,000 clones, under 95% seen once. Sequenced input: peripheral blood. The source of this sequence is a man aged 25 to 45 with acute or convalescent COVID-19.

The CDR3 reads CASSPWGPSGGAELYNEQFF. CDR3 nucleotides: TGTGCCAGCAGCCCTTGGGGTCCTAGCGGGGGGGCCGAGCTCTACAATGAGCAGTTCTTC. V is TRBV9 and J is TRBJ2-1; TRBD2 agrees at 12 bases. This CDR3 region has 20 residues. Germline V lookup: CDR1 SGDLS, CDR2 YYNGEE. V gave up 4 bases and J gave up 3 bases; unmatched junction bases: 17.